This entry is about one T cell receptor beta chain. The specificity of this receptor is unknown. No base quality values were provided; no much bigger clone lies one nucleotide off. This entry comes from a study of a mutant IDH1 vaccine in newly diagnosed glioma (dated by TCRdb to the early 2020s). Some background on the complete study: Patients were given eight vaccinations, in weeks 1, 3, 5, 7, 11, 15, 19 and 23, which matched visits V03 through V10. Before enrollment, most patients had been given radiochemotherapy with temozolomide as standard therapy, while the rest had received either radiotherapy alone or temozolomide alone. Peripheral blood was drawn at six visits: V03 (baseline), V05, V07, V10, V12 and V13. Vaccination started 4-6 weeks after radiotherapy alone, or was given together with temozolomide cycles in the groups whose treatment included chemotherapy. Longitudinal TCRB deep sequencing was performed for about two dozen treated patients wherever samples were available for exploratory analyses. Of the 30 or so patients who were treated, about 60% were male and about 40% were female, and the mean age was roughly 40 years. Overall study results and their limits: PBMC samples for TCRB deep sequencing were selected based on availability. Pseudoprogression appeared unrelated to alterations in the top peripheral T cell clonotypes detected by TCRB sequencing. Vaccine-induced immune responses across multiple MHC alleles were detected in about 93% of patients. The authors noted that analyses of patient blood samples could not be reproduced because of sample limitations.

The time point label for this specimen denotes: week 23, last vaccination. A 20-mer mutant IDH1 peptide at 300 micrograms in Montanide made up each vaccine dose, which was injected subcutaneously together with topical imiquimod. Newly diagnosed WHO grade 3 or 4 IDH1-mutant astrocytomas showing loss of nuclear ATRX were present in the donors. The samples were drawn from NOA16, a multicentre, single-arm, open-label phase I trial in Germany that tested a mutant IDH1 peptide vaccine in humans for the first time. Genomic DNA for TCRB sequencing was extracted from EDTA blood using the DNeasy Blood and Tissue Kit. The CDR3 contains 14 residues, cysteine and phenylalanine counted. CDR3 DNA only is kept here, 42 bases in frame from base 1. The germline V gene gives CDR1 as SNHLY and CDR2 as FYNNEI. Relative to germline, V is 5 bases shorter and J is 1 base shorter, with 11 bases between their ends. Library preparation employed the immunoSEQ multiplex PCR assay. Rearranged TCR beta chain sequences were amplified using the hsTCRB Kit according to the manufacturer's protocol. An Illumina MiSeq was used to sequence the TCRB libraries. On the authors' methods: The proprietary platform of the kit vendor was used for demultiplexing, trimming and gene mapping. TCRdb re-hosts the immuneACCESS table, in-frame sequences only. Its copies lack some clones; in the studies checked, an unresolved V gene accounts for under half of them, and the cause for the rest is not known. V, J and clone size were drawn from that table, and D and trimming were deduced from the DNA. This sample comprises roughly 52,000 clones, 80% of them detected only once. The ten most abundant clones make up approximately 6.2% of the sample.

The chain employs TRBV2 and TRBJ1-1; the D gene identity is not certain. The origin of this receptor is a middle-aged man with glioma. Sequencing used PBMCs, obtained from a glioma patient whose treatment included an IDH1 peptide vaccine. This receptor carries the CDR3 CASSYGQQNTEAFF. The base sequence is TGTGCCAGCAGTTATGGGCAGCAGAACACTGAAGCTTTCTTT.